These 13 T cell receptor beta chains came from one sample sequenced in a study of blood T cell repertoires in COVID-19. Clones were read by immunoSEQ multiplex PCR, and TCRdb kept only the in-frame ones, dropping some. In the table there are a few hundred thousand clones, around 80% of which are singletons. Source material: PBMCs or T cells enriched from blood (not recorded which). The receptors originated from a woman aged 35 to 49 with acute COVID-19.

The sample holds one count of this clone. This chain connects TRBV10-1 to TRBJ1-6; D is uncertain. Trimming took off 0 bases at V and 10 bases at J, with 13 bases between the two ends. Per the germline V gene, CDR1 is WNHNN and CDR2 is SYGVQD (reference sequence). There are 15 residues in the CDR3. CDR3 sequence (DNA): TGCGCCAGCAGTGAGTCATCCGGGTCGGGGTCACCCCTCCACTTT. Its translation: CASSESSGSGSPLHF.

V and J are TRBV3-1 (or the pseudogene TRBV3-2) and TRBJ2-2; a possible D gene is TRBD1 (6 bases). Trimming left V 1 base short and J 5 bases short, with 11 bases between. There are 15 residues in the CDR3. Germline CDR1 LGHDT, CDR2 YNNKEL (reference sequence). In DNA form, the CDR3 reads TGTGCCAGCAGCCAAGTAACAGGGAGAACCGGGGAGCTGTTTTTT. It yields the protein CASSQVTGRTGELFF.

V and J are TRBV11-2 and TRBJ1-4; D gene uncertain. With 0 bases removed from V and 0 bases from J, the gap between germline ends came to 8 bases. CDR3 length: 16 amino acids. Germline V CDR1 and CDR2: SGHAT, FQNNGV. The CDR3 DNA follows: TGTGCCAGCAGCTTAGATCCTGTGTCAACTAATGAAAAACTGTTTTTT. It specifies CASSLDPVSTNEKLFF.

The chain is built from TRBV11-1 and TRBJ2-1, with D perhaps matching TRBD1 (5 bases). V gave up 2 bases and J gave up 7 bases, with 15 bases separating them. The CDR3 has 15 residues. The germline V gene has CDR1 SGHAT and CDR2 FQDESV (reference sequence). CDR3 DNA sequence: TGTGCCAGCAGCTTACTAAGGGGCCCCTCAAATGAGCAGTTCTTC. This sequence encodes CASSLLRGPSNEQFF.

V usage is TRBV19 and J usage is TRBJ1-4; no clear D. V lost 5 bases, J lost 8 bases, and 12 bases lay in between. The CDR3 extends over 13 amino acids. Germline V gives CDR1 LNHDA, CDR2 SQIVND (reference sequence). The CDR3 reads CASSLSHREKLFF. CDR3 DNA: TGTGCCAGTAGTCTCTCGCATCGGGAAAAACTGTTTTTT.

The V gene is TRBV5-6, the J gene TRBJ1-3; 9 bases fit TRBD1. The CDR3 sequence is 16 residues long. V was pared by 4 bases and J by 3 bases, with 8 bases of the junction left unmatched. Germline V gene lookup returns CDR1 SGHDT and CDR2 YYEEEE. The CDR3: CASSRWGQGDGNTIYF. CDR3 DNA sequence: TGTGCCAGCAGCAGGTGGGGACAGGGAGATGGAAACACCATATATTTT.

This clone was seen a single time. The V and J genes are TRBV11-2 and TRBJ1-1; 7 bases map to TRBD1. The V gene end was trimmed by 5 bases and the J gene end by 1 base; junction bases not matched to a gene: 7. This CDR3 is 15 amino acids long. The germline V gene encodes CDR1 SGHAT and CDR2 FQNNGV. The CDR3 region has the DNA TGTGCCAGCAGCCCCCAGGGGGGCACGAACACTGAAGCTTTCTTT. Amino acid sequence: CASSPQGGTNTEAFF.

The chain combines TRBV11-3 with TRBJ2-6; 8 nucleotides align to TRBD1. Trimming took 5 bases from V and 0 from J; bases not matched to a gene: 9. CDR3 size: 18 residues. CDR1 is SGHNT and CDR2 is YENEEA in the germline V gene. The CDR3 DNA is TGTGCCAGCAGCCCTTCCGGGACAGGATACTCTGGGGCCAACGTCCTGACTTTC. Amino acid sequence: CASSPSGTGYSGANVLTF.

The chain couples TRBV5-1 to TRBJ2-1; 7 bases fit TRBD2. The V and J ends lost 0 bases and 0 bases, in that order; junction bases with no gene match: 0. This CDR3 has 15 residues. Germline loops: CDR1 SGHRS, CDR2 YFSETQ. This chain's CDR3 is CASSLGLASYNEQFF. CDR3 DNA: TGCGCCAGCAGCTTGGGACTAGCCTCCTACAATGAGCAGTTCTTC.

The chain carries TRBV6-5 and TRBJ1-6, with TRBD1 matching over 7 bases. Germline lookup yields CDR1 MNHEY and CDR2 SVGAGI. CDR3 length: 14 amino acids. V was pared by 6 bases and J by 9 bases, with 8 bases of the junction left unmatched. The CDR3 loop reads CASSLGQESSPLHF. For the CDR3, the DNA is TGTGCCAGCAGCCTCGGACAGGAATCTTCACCCCTCCACTTT.

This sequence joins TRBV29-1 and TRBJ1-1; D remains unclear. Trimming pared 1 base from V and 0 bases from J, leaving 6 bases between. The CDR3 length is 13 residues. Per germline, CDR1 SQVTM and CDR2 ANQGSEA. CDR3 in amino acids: CSVEGAVNTEAFF. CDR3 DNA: TGCAGCGTTGAAGGGGCAGTGAACACTGAAGCTTTCTTT.

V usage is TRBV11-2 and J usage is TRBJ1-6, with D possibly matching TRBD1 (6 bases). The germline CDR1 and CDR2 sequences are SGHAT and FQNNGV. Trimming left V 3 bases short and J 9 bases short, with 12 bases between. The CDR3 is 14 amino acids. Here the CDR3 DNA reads TGTGCCAGCAGCTTGGAGACAGGAGGTTCACCCCTCCACTTT. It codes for CASSLETGGSPLHF.

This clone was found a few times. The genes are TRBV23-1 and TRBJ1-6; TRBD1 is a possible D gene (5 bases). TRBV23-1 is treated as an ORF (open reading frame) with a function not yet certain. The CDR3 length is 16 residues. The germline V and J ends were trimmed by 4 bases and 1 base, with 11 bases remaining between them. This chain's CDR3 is CASSRGRESYNSPLHF. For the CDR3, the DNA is TGCGCCAGCAGTCGGGGGAGGGAGTCCTATAATTCACCCCTCCACTTT.